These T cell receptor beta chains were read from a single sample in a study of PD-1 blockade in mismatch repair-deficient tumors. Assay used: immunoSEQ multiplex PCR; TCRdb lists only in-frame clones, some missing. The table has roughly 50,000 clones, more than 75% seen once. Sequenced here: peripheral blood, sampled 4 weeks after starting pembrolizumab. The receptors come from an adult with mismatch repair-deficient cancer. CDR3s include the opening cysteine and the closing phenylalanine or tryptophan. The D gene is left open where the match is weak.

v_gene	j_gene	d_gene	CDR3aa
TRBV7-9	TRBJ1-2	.	CASSWTDYGYTF
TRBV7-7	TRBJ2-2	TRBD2	CASSLSPSGRFGELFF
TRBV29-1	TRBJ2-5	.	CSVNEYQETQYF
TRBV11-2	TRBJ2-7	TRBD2	CASSSQLAGEIYYEQYF
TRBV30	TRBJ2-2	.	CAWSVLRDTGELFF
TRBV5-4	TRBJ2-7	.	CASSFVSSTEQYF
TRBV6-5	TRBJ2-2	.	CASSPFGFDTGELFF
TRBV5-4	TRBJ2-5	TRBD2	CASSSGTSGSLETQYF
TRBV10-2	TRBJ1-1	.	CASSGLGQAFF
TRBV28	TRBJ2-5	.	CASSLHTGPETQYF
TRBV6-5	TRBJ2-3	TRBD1	CASSLQGRNTDTQYF
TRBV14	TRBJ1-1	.	CASSRDRSSTEAFF
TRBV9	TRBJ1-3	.	CASSVGGLSGNTIYF
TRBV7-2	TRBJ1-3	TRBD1	CATDEQGVGNTIYF
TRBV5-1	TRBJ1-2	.	CASSLSSATPYGYTF
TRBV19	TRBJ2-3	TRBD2	CASKTRGGADTQYF
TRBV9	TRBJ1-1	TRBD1	CASSGTGGGLNTEAFF
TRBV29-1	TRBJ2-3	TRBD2	CSAPPGVAGGIGPADTQYF
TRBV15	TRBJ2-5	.	CATSSRTQETQYF
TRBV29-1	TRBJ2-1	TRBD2	CSVPTYGGSSYNEQFF
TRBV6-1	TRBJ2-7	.	CASSEAHLSSYEQYF
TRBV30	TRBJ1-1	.	CAWNGQVNTEAFF
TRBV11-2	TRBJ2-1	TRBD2	CASSPPSGEQFF
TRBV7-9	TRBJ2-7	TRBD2	CASSLERDYNDEQYF
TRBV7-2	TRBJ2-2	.	CASSFRRDTGELFF
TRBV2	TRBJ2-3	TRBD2	CASSEATSGYIDTQYF
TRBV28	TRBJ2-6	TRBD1	CASSPGGAGANVLTF
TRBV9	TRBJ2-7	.	CASSVDLGQNYEQYF
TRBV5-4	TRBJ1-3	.	CASSLMFSSNTIYF
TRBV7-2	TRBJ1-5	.	CASSSGPSQPQHF
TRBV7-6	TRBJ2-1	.	CASSLIGGGKGNEQFF
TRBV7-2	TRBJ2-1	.	CASSFAPANEQFF
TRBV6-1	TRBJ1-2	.	CASSESRYGYTF
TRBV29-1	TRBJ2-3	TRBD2	CSVAGTSSTDTQYF
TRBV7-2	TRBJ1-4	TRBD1	CASSPRTGFGEKLFF
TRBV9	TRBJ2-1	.	CASSGGGRPELNEQFF
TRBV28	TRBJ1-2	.	CASTGSGVGGYTF
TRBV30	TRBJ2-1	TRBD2	CAWSLIGAGASYNEQFF
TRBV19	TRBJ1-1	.	CASSIGSLTEAFF
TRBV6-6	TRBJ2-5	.	CASSYEGSVSETQYF
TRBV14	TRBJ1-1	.	CATGRSLNTEAFF
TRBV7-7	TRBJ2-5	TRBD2	CASSLGLAGTETQYF